This T cell receptor (beta chain) stems from a study of molecular identifiers for immune sequencing clone quantification. Regarding the study as a whole: Over 98% of effector molecules, but under 1% in naive cells, were held by clones with more than 20 RNA copies. One cell's worth of spiked Jurkat TCR RNA was reportedly detectable among approximately 990,000 naive cells.

About this clonotype itself: Its specificity is unknown.

From the PCR reads, TCRdb called clonotypes with MiXCR, one entry per CDR3 protein. The data contain just under 20,000 distinct CDR3 sequences, 21% of them seen just once; the ten biggest clones take up 6.4%. The sample comprised naive CD8+ T cells from blood, with Jurkat cell RNA spiked in. As for subset: FACS-sorted CD8+CD4-CCR7+CD45RA+ naive T cells. The sequence came from a human donor in good health. Some libraries in this study had Jurkat cell RNA spiked in.

CDR3 DNA: TGTGCCAGCAGCTTAGGAGCGGGAGGAACCTACAATGAGCAGTTCTTC. Protein sequence: CASSLGAGGTYNEQFF. This rearrangement joins TRBV5-4 to TRBJ2-1, with 9 bases lining up with TRBD2. Trimming cost V 2 bases and J 2 bases; bases outside gene matches: 5. The CDR3 contains 16 residues. Germline V lookup: CDR1 SGHNT, CDR2 YYREEE (reference sequence).